Listed below are T cell receptor beta chains from one sample, sequenced in a study of blood T cells in healthy people across ages. TCRdb re-called the 5' RACE reads with MiXCR, one entry per CDR3 protein. The sample shows fewer than 2 million distinct CDR3 sequences, roughly 43% of them seen only once. The sequenced material came from blood. The receptors derive from a human donor in good health. The CDR3 runs from the conserved cysteine through the conserved F or W.

cdr3_aa v_call
CASSYSVTGGDTQYF TRBV6-5
CSASLAGADTQYF TRBV20-1
CSVGSETQETQYF TRBV29-1
CASSLASGMNTEAFF TRBV12-3/TRBV12-4
CATSDHGQGVIEAFF TRBV24-1
CATSLRRGETQYF TRBV15
CAISGGDRVSAPLHF TRBV10-3
CASSSPTGGANTEAFF TRBV7-2
CASRDQNEKLFF TRBV28
CASEPWTSNQPQHF TRBV6-1
CASSQEAGNTGELFF TRBV4-3
CASSQLYDNEQFF TRBV7-7
CASSPRTGVDGYTF TRBV4-1
CASSTPDWETQYF TRBV7-8
CASSFMGTGAFRDTQYF TRBV7-8
CASTRGSPYEQYF TRBV12-3/TRBV12-4
CASSSDLAGGFYEQYF TRBV7-2
CSASSRTSYTF TRBV20-1
CASSPTGQLVKLFF TRBV7-2
CASSWPGRPNTGELFF TRBV6-2/TRBV6-3
CASSKDRGSYEQYF TRBV3-1
CASSYRLENQPQHF TRBV12-3/TRBV12-4